This TCR beta chain was identified during a study of PD-1 blockade in classical Hodgkin lymphoma. Patients all relapsed after autologous stem cell transplantation, and there was variation in brentuximab vedotin exposure. Generated by immunoSEQ multiplex PCR, the TCRdb table keeps only in-frame clones and is missing some. The table records some 15,000 clones, approximately 82% of them present only once. Note on this clone: Its specificity is not known.

This CDR3 is 14 amino acids long. The germline V gene has CDR1 LNHDA and CDR2 SQIVND (reference sequence). Trimming took 5 bases from V and 5 from J; bases not matched to a gene: 8. Whole-study results and caveats: Whereas CD4+ TCR diversity had risen significantly by C4D1, CD8+ TCR diversity had not.

Sequenced material: peripheral blood mononuclear cells (PBMCs), taken before the second cycle of nivolumab. The origin of this receptor is a human donor with classical Hodgkin lymphoma. This chain links TRBV19 with TRBJ2-5; 7 bases align to TRBD1. This CDR3 is CASSPDRVGETQYF. DNA of the CDR3: TGTGCCAGTAGTCCCGACAGGGTAGGCGAGACCCAGTACTTC.